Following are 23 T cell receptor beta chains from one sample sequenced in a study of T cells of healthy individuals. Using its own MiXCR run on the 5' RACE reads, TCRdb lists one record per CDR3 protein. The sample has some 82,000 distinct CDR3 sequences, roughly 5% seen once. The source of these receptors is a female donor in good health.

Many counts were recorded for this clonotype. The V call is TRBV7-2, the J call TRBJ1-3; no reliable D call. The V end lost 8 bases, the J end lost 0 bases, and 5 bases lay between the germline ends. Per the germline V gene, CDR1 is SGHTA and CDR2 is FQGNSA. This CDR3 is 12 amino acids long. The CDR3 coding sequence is TGTGCCAGCGGCTACTCTGGAAACACCATATATTTT. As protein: CASGYSGNTIYF.

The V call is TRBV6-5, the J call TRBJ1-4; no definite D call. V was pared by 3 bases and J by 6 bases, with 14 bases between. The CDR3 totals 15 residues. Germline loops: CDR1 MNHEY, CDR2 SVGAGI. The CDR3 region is CASSYFGGQDEKLFF. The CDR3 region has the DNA TGTGCCAGCAGTTATTTCGGTGGGCAGGATGAAAAACTGTTTTTT.

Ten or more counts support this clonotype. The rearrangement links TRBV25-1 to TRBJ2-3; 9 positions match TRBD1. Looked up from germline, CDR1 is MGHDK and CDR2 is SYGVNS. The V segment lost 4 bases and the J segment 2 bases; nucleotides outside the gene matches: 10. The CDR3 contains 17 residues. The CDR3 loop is CASSGDRGGLPTDTQYF. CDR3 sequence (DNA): TGTGCCAGCAGTGGAGACAGGGGGGGTCTTCCCACAGATACGCAGTATTTT.

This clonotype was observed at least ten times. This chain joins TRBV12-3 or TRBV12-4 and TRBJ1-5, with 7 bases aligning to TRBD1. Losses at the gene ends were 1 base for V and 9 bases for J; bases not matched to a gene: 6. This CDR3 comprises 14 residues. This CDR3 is CASSLGTGPLPQHF. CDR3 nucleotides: TGTGCCAGCAGTTTAGGGACAGGACCCTTGCCCCAGCATTTT.

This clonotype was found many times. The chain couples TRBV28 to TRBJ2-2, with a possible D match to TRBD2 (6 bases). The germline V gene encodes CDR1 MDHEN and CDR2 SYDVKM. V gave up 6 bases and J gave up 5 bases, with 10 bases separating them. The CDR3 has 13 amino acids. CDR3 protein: CASRRGKTGELFF. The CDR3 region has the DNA TGTGCCAGCAGACGCGGGAAGACCGGGGAGCTGTTTTTT.

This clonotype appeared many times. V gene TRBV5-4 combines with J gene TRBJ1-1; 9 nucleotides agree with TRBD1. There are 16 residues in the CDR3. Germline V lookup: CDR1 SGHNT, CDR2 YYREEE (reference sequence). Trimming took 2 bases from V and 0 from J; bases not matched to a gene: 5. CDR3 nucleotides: TGTGCCAGCAGCTTTGCGGGACAGGGCATGAACACTGAAGCTTTCTTT. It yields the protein CASSFAGQGMNTEAFF.

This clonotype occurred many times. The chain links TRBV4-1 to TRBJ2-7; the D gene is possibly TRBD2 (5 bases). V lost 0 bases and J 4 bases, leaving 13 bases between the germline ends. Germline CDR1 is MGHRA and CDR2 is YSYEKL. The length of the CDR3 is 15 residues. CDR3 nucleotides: TGCGCCAGCAGCCAAGAAGGACCCGGCGGGTACGAGCAGTACTTC. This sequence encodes CASSQEGPGGYEQYF.

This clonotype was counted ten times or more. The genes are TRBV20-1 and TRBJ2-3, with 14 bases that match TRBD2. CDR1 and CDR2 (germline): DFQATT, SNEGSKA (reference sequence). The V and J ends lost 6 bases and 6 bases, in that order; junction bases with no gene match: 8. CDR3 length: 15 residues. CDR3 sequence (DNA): TGCAGTGCCGGGCGAGGGACTAGCGGGAGTGATACGCAGTATTTT. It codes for CSAGRGTSGSDTQYF.

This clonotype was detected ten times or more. The CDR3 DNA reads TGTGCCAGCAGCTTAGAGAGGTTTGGACAGGGAAACGAGCAGTACTTC. It specifies CASSLERFGQGNEQYF. The chain combines TRBV7-2 with TRBJ2-7; 8 positions match TRBD1. Germline V gene lookup returns CDR1 SGHTA and CDR2 FQGNSA. With 1 base clipped from V and 5 bases from J, the junction kept 10 bases outside the gene matches. CDR3 length equals 16 residues. The full variable domain, completed using reference TRBV7-2 and TRBJ2-7, is GAGVSQSPSNKVTEKGKDVELRCDPISGHTALYWYRQSLGQGLEFLIYFQGNSAPDKSGLPSDRFSAERTGGSVSTLTIQRTQQEDSAVYLCASSLERFGQGNEQYFGPGTRLTVT.

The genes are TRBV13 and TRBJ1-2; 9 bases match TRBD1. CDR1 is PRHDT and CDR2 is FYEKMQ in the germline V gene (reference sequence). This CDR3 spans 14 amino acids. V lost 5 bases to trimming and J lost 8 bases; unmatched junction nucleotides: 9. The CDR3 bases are TGTGCCAGCAGCCCCGGGACAGGGCCTATGGGCTACACCTTC. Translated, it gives CASSPGTGPMGYTF.

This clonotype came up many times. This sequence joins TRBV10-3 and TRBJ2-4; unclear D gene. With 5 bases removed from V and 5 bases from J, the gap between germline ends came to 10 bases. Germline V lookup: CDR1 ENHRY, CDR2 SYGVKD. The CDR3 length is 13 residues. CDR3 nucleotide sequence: TGTGCCATCAGTTCGAGCAGTGAAAACATTCAGTACTTC. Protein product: CAISSSSENIQYF.

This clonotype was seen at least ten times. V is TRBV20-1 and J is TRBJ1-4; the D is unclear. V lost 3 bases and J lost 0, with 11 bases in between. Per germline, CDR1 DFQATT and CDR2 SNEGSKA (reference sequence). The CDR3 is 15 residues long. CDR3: CSASPRSATNEKLFF. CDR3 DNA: TGCAGTGCTAGTCCCAGGAGTGCAACTAATGAAAAACTGTTTTTT.

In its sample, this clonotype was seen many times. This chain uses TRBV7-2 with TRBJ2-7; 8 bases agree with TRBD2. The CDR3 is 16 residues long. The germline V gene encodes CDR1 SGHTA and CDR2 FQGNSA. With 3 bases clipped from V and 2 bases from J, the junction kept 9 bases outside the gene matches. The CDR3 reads CASSFPLSGSPYEQYF. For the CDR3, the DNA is TGTGCCAGCAGCTTCCCCCTAAGCGGGAGCCCCTACGAGCAGTACTTC.

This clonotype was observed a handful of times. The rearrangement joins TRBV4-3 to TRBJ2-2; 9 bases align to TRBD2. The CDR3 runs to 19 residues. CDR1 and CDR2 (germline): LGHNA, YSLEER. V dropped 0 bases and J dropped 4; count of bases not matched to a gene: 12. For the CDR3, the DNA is TGCGCCAGCAGCCAAGATCACGGTTCCGGGACTAGCCTCACCGGGGAGCTGTTTTTT. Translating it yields CASSQDHGSGTSLTGELFF.

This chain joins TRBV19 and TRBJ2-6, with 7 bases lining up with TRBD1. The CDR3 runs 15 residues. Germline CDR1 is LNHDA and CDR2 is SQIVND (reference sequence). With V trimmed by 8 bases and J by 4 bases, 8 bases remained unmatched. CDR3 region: CASGDRGPGANVLTF. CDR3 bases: TGTGCCAGTGGAGATAGGGGGCCGGGGGCCAACGTCCTGACTTTC. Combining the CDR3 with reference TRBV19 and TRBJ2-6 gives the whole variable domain DGGITQSPKYLFRKEGQNVTLSCEQNLNHDAMYWYRQDPGQGLRLIYYSQIVNDFQKGDIAEGYSVSREKKESFPLTVTSAQKNPTAFYLCASGDRGPGANVLTFGAGSRLTVL.

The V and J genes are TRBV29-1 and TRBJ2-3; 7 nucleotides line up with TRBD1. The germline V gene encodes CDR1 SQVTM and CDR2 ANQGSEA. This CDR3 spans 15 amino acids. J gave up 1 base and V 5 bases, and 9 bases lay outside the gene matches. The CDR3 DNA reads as TGCAGCGTTAGGACAGGCTTTATCGGCACAGATACGCAGTATTTT. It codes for CSVRTGFIGTDTQYF.

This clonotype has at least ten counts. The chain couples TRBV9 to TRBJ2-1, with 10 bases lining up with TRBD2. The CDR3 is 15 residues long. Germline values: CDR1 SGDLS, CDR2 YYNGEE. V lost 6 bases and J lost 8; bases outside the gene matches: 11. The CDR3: CASTRSGRVLDEQFF. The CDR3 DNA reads TGTGCCAGCACCAGAAGCGGGAGGGTATTGGATGAGCAGTTCTTC.

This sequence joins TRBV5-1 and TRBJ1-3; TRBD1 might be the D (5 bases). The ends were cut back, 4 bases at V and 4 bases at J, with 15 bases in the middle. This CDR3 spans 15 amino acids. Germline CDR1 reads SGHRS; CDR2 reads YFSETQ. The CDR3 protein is CASSPARGIGNTIYF. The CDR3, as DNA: TGCGCCAGCAGCCCAGCCCGGGGGATAGGAAACACCATATATTTT.

CDR3 protein: CASSFLGQVEAFF. The CDR3 DNA reads as TGTGCCAGCAGTTTCCTCGGGCAGGTTGAAGCTTTCTTT. The chain combines TRBV12-3 or TRBV12-4 with TRBJ1-1; unclear D gene. CDR3 length equals 13 residues. Trimming cost V 3 bases and J 7 bases, with 12 bases left between them.

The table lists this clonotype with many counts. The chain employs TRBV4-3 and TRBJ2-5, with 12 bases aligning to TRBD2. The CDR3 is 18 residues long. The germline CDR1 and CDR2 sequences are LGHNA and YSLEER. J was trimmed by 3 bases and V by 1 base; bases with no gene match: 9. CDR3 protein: CASSQVLAGGGGEETQYF. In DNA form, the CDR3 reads TGCGCCAGCAGCCAAGTACTAGCGGGAGGCGGGGGAGAAGAGACCCAGTACTTC.

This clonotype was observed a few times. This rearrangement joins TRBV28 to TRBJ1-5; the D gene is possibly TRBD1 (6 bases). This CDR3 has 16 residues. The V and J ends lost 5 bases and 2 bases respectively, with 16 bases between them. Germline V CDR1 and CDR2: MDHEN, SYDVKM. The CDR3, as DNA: TGTGCCAGCAGTCCCTGGGGGGGGCTGGGCAATCAGCCCCAGCATTTT. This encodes CASSPWGGLGNQPQHF.

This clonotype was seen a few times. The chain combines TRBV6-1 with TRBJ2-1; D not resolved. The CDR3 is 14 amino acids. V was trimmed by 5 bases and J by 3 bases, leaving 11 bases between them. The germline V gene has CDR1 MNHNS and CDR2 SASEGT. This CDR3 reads CASSTSLYYNEQFF. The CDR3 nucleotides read TGTGCCAGCAGTACCTCCCTCTACTACAATGAGCAGTTCTTC.

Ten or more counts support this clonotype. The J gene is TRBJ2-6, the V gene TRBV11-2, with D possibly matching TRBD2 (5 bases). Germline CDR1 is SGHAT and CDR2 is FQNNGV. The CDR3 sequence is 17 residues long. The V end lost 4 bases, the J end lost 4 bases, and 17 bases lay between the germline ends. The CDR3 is CASSSYQAGEGANVLTF. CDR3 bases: TGTGCCAGCAGCTCCTATCAGGCCGGGGAGGGGGCCAACGTCCTGACTTTC.